The present T cell receptor (beta chain) was sequenced within a study of shared clonotypes between healthy human individuals. Naivety among CD8 cells was defined by CD45RO negativity and positive CCR7 selection, thereby excluding terminally differentiated effector memory CD45RA+ cells. Data came from immunoSEQ multiplex PCR; TCRdb stores just in-frame clones and leaves some out. This sample has millions of clones; approximately 94% occur once, and the top ten carry roughly 1%. The V gene lost 5 bases and the J gene lost 2 bases, with 19 bases spanning the gap. CDR3 size: 16 residues. In germline, CDR1 is MNHEY, CDR2 SMNVEV (reference sequence).

This clonotype originated in a man between 18 and 35 years old in good health. The chain is built from TRBV27 and TRBJ2-7, with D unresolved. The source material was naive CD8+ T cells sorted from blood. CDR3 in amino acids: CASSPSLGGKAYEQYF. The CDR3 DNA is TGTGCCAGCAGTCCATCATTGGGTGGCAAAGCCTACGAGCAGTACTTC.